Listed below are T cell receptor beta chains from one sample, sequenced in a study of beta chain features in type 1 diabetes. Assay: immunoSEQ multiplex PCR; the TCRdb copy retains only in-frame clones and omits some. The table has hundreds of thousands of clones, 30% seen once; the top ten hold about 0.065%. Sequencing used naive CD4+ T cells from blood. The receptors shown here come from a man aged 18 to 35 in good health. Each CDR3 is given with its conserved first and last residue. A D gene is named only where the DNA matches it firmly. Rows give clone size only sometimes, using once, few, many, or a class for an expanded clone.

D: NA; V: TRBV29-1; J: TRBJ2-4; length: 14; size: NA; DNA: TGCAGCGTTGCCCCAACAGGGCGCCTGGGCATTCAGTACTTC; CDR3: CSVAPTGRLGIQYF
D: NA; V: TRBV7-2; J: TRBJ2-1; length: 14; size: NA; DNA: TGTGCCAGCAGCTTAGAGGACTCCTACAATGAGCAGTTCTTC; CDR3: CASSLEDSYNEQFF
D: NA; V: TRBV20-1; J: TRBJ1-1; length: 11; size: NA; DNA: TGCAGTGCGCCAGGGATTACTGAAGCTTTCTTT; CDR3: CSAPGITEAFF
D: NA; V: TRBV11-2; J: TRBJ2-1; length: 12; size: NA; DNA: TGTGCCAGCAGCTTAGCACAGAGTTTACAGTTCTTC; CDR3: CASSLAQSLQFF
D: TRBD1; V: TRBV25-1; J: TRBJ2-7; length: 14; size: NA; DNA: TGTGCCAGCAGGTCCGGGACAGGGTGGGACGAGCAGTACTTC; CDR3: CASRSGTGWDEQYF
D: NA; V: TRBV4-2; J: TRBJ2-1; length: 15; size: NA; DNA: TGTGCCAGCAGCCATTACAGAAGCTCCTACAATGAGCAGTTCTTC; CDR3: CASSHYRSSYNEQFF
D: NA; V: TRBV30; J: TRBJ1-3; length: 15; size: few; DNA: TGTGCCTGGAGTGTCATATCAGGGTCTGGAAACACCATATATTTT; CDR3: CAWSVISGSGNTIYF
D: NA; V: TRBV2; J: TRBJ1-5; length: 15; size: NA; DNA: TGTGCCAGCAAGAGGGACACCCTTTTGAATCAGCCCCAGCATTTT; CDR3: CASKRDTLLNQPQHF
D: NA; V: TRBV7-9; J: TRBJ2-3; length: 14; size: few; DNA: TGTGCCAGCAGGCGCACCGGGTACACAGATACGCAGTATTTT; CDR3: CASRRTGYTDTQYF
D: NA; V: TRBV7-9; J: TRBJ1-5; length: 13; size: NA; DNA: TGTGCCAGCAGCCCCTCGGTGTCCCAGCCCCAGCATTTT; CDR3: CASSPSVSQPQHF
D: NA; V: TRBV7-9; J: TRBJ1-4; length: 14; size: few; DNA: TGTGCCAGCAGCTTCCAGGGGCGTTGGGAAAAACTGTTTTTT; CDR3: CASSFQGRWEKLFF
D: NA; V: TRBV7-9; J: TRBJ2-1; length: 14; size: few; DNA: TGTGCCAGCAGCTTAGAACCCTTTGACAATGAGCAGTTCTTC; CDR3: CASSLEPFDNEQFF
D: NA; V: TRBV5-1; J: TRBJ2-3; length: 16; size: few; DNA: TGCGCCAGCAGCTTGGGAGGGACGGTTAGCACAGATACGCAGTATTTT; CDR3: CASSLGGTVSTDTQYF
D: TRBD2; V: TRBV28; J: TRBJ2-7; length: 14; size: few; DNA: TGTGCCAGCAGGGCGACGGGAGGGCCGTACGAGCAGTACTTC; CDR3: CASRATGGPYEQYF
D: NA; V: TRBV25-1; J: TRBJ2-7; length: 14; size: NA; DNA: TGTGCCAGCAGTGAATACGGTAATTCCTACGAGCAGTACTTC; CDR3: CASSEYGNSYEQYF
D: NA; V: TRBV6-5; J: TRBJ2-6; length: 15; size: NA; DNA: TGTGCCAGCAGCCCCCTCGGATCCGGGGCCAACGTCCTGACTTTC; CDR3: CASSPLGSGANVLTF
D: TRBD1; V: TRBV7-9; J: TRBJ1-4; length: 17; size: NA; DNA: TGTGCCAGCAGCTTAGCTGGGACAGGGTCAAAAGATGAAAAACTGTTTTTT; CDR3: CASSLAGTGSKDEKLFF
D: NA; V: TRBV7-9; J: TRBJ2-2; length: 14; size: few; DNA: TGTGCCAGCAGCTTATTGTTTATGCAGGGCGAGCTGTTTTTT; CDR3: CASSLLFMQGELFF
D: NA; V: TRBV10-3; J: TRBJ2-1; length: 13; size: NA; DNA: TGTGCCATCAGTGAGAGTGGGAGAAAGGAGCAGTTCTTC; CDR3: CAISESGRKEQFF
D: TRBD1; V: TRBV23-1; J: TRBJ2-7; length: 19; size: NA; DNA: TGCGCCAGCAGTCAAACATCACTCCCAGGGACAGGGATAATCTACGAGCAGTACTTC; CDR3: CASSQTSLPGTGIIYEQYF
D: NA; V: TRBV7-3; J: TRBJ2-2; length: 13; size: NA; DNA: TGTGCCAGCAGCTCCGTAAACACCGGGGAGCTGTTTTTT; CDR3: CASSSVNTGELFF
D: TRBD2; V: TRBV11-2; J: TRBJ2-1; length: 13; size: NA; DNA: TGTGCCAGCAGCTTAGCTAGCGGGAATGAGCAGTTCTTC; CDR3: CASSLASGNEQFF
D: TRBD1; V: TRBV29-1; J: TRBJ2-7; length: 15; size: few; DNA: TGCAGCGTTGGGGAGGACAGGGCGGTCTCCTACGAGCAGTACTTC; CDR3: CSVGEDRAVSYEQYF
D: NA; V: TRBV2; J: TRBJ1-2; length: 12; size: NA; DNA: TGTGCCAGCAGTGAGATGAAGCGGGGCTACACCTTC; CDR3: CASSEMKRGYTF
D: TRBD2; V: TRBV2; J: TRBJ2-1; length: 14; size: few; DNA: TGTGCCAGCAGTGAACTAGCGGGAGCGGATGAGCAGTTCTTC; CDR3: CASSELAGADEQFF
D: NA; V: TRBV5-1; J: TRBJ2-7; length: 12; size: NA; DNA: TGCGCCAGCAGCCTGACCAGCTACGAGCAGTACTTC; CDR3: CASSLTSYEQYF
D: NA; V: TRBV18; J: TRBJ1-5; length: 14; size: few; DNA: TGTGCCAGCTCACCTCCTGCGACGGAACAGCCCCAGCATTTT; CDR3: CASSPPATEQPQHF
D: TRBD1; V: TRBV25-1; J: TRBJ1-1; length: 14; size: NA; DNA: TGTGCCAGCAGTGCAAACAGGGGGCTGACTGAAGCTTTCTTT; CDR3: CASSANRGLTEAFF
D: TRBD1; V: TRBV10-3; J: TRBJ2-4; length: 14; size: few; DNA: TGTGCCATCAGTGAGTCAGGGGGCGCGGACATTCAGTACTTC; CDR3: CAISESGGADIQYF
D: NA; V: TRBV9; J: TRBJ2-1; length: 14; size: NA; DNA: TGTGCCAGCAGTCAAATTACAGCCTACAATGAGCAGTTCTTC; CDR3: CASSQITAYNEQFF
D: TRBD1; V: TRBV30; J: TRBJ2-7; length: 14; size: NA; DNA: TGTGCCTGGAGTGGCTGGGACAGGAACTACGAGCAGTACTTC; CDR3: CAWSGWDRNYEQYF
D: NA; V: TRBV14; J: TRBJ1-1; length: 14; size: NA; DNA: TGTGCCAGCAGCCAAGGTCGGGCGAACACTGAAGCTTTCTTT; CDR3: CASSQGRANTEAFF
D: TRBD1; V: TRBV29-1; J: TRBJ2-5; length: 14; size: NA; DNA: TGCAGCGTTCTCCCGTTGACAGGGGCGGAGACCCAGTACTTC; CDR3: CSVLPLTGAETQYF
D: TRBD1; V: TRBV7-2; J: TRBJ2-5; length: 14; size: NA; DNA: TGTGCCAGCAGCCTACAGGGGGCGGAAGAGACCCAGTACTTC; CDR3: CASSLQGAEETQYF
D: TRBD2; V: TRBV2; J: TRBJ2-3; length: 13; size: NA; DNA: TGTGCCAGCAGGGCGGGAGCAGGAGATACGCAGTATTTT; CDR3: CASRAGAGDTQYF
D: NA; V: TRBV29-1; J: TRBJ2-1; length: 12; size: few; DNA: TGCAGCGTTGAAAGGGGGTTGGATGAGCAGTTCTTC; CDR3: CSVERGLDEQFF
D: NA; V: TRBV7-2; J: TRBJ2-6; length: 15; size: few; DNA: TGTGCCAGCAGCTCCCGAAGCTCTGGGGCCAACGTCCTGACTTTC; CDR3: CASSSRSSGANVLTF
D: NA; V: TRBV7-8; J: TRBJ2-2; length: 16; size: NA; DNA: TGTGCCAGCAGCTTAACTGTCAGTCCGAACACCGGGGAGCTGTTTTTT; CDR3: CASSLTVSPNTGELFF
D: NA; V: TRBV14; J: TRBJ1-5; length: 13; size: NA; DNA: TGTGCCAGCAGCCAAGATGGGTATCAGCCCCAGCATTTT; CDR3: CASSQDGYQPQHF
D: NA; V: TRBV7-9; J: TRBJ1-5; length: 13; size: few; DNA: TGTGCCAGCAGCTTAGGGGCGAATCAGCCCCAGCATTTT; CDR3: CASSLGANQPQHF
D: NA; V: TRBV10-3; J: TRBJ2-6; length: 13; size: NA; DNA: TGTGCCATGGGGGGAGCCGGGGCCAACGTCCTGACTTTC; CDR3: CAMGGAGANVLTF
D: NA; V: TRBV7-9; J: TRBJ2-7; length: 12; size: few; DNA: TGTGCCAGCAGCTTGACAGTCTACGAGCAGTACTTC; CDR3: CASSLTVYEQYF
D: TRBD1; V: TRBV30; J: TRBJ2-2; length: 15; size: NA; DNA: TGTGCCTGGAGTACATGGACAGGTCCCACCGGGGAGCTGTTTTTT; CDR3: CAWSTWTGPTGELFF
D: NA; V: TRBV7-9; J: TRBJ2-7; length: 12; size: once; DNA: TGTGCCAGCAGTCCGTCGGGGTTCGAGCAGTACTTC; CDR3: CASSPSGFEQYF
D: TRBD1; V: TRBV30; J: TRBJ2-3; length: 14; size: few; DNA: TGTGCCTGGAATCGACAGGGACGGACAGATACGCAGTATTTT; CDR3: CAWNRQGRTDTQYF
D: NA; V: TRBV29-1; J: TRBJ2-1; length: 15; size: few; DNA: TGCAGCGTTAAGGGGGGCGGCAGTTACTACAATGAGCAGTTCTTC; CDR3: CSVKGGGSYYNEQFF